This record looks at one TCR beta chain sequence and its context. What it binds is unknown. In germline, CDR1 is SGHRS, CDR2 YFSETQ. The junction had 10 bases not matched to a gene; V was cut back by 5 bases and J by 1 base. The CDR3 has 17 residues. This sample was included in a study of T cell responses to AZD1222 COVID-19 vaccine. As for the study in general: Samples with a second dose at about 4 or about 12 weeks were pooled together. Study conclusions and caveats: Close to half of all spike-specific TCRs reportedly target regions of the variants that are unmutated. Vaccine-associated CD4 TCRs ranged over spike, dominating at 160-218 and 743-854. Repertoires were obtained solely post-peak T cell response.

Profiling relied on immunoSEQ multiplex PCR, and the TCRdb table lists in-frame clones only, not all of them. The sample shows 90,000 to 120,000 clones, 89% of them seen only once. The receptor was derived from an adult in good health. The chain links TRBV5-1 to TRBJ1-1, with 11 bases lining up with TRBD1. The sample was peripheral blood, taken on day 0 of AZD1222 vaccination. CDR3 protein: CASRSSPGTGGNTEAFF. The CDR3 nucleotides read TGCGCCAGCAGGTCATCGCCCGGGACAGGGGGGAACACTGAAGCTTTCTTT. The full variable domain, completed using reference TRBV5-1 and TRBJ1-1, is KAGVTQTPRYLIKTRGQQVTLSCSPISGHRSVSWYQQTPGQGLQFLFEYFSETQRNKGNFPGRFSGRQFSNSRSEMNVSTLELGDSALYLCASRSSPGTGGNTEAFFGQGTRLTVV.